This is a list of T cell receptor beta chains from one sample in a study of read filtering for tumor transcriptome and immune sequencing. TCRdb reprocessed the reads with MiXCR, giving one entry per CDR3 protein. The table lists fewer than 150,000 distinct CDR3 sequences, about an eighth of them singletons. Sequenced: a population of CD138-negative cells sorted from bone marrow. These receptors were obtained from a donor at least 40 years old with multiple myeloma. Both conserved end residues are part of each CDR3. Each record gives: V gene, clone size, D gene, J gene, CDR3 protein. A D gene is named only where the DNA matches it firmly. Expanded clones are given a class, and other clones once, few, many or no size at all.

TRBV20-1	many	TRBD2	TRBJ2-7	CSAAGGQTFYEQYF
TRBV7-2	many	TRBD1	TRBJ1-4	CASSLEGARGEKLFF
TRBV3-1	many	TRBD2	TRBJ2-1	CASSSRPLAGGSNNEQFF
TRBV19	many	TRBD2	TRBJ2-2	CASTLAGGELFF
TRBV19	once	TRBD1	TRBJ2-3	CASSETGVGDTQYF
TRBV11-2	many	TRBD1	TRBJ2-6	CASRKSGGSGANVLTF
TRBV20-1	many	TRBD1	TRBJ2-7	CSARDVRQGSYEQYF
TRBV20-1	many	.	TRBJ1-5	CSARRNNQPQHF
TRBV7-3	many	.	TRBJ2-7	CASSLGMGEQYF
TRBV29-1	.	.	TRBJ2-2	CSVEGMNTGELFF
TRBV5-4	many	TRBD2	TRBJ2-1	CASSFGGYYNNEQFF
TRBV20-1	many	.	TRBJ2-5	CSASRGAQTQYF
TRBV20-1	.	.	TRBJ2-5	CSASLSIQETQYF
TRBV7-9	few	TRBD1	TRBJ1-1	CASHRGGENTEAFF
TRBV20-1	many	.	TRBJ1-1	CSARNPQGAEAFF
TRBV27	few	TRBD1	TRBJ1-5	CASSSPGTGGDNQPQHF
TRBV6-5	many	TRBD2	TRBJ2-3	CASSWSLASGGSADTQYF
TRBV5-6	many	TRBD2	TRBJ2-1	CASSLVRQSLAEVQFF
TRBV5-1	many	.	TRBJ2-5	CASSYGRSGKETQYF
TRBV7-2	many	TRBD2	TRBJ2-1	CASSQGLAGGDEQFF
TRBV24-1	.	.	TRBJ2-2	CATSEPGSGELFF
TRBV28	.	.	TRBJ1-5	CASSLGQGFNQPQHF
TRBV7-2	.	TRBD2	TRBJ2-7	CASSFGTRSSYEQYF
TRBV15	many	.	TRBJ2-2	CATSSGRSTGELFF
TRBV19	many	.	TRBJ2-1	CASSIAATGSGQFF
TRBV5-1	many	TRBD1	TRBJ1-1	CASSFDGQGEAFF
TRBV3-2	many	.	TRBJ2-3	CASSQSGLGSGDTDTQYF
TRBV20-1	many	.	TRBJ1-1	CSARRQLSLAEAFF
TRBV4-1	many	TRBD2	TRBJ2-1	CASSQDPAGGLYEQFF
TRBV7-2	many	TRBD2	TRBJ2-7	CASSTPLAAYEQYF
TRBV7-2	many	.	TRBJ2-3	CASSLDALGPDTQYF
TRBV30	many	TRBD2	TRBJ2-1	CAWSGGLAGNYEQFF
TRBV11-2	many	.	TRBJ2-3	CASTNPWRSTDTQYF
TRBV24-1	many	.	TRBJ2-6	CATSDSGGYVGANVLTF
TRBV20-1	few	.	TRBJ2-3	CSAALASSTDTQYF
TRBV2	many	.	TRBJ2-5	CASSEDYSDETQYF
TRBV20-1	many	.	TRBJ1-5	CSALELDGPNQPQHF
TRBV20-1	many	.	TRBJ1-5	CSATKSGSNQPQHF
TRBV5-6	.	TRBD2	TRBJ2-5	CASSLVTSGDQETQYF
TRBV28	many	.	TRBJ2-5	CASSLGAGGWETQYF
TRBV20-1	many	.	TRBJ2-3	CSATDWDATDTQYF
TRBV7-3	many	.	TRBJ2-1	CASSLVHNEQFF
TRBV27	many	.	TRBJ2-5	CASSSLNQETQYF
TRBV7-9	many	.	TRBJ2-4	CASSPQPGSKNIQYF
TRBV27	many	TRBD2	TRBJ2-1	CASGPGAGTNYNEQFF
TRBV19	many	.	TRBJ1-1	CASSIQGMYTEAFF
TRBV11-2	many	.	TRBJ1-1	CASSLDYEAFF
TRBV3-1	many	.	TRBJ2-5	CASSQDSGSAQETQYF
TRBV12-3/TRBV12-4	many	.	TRBJ2-1	CASSFGFSNEQFF
TRBV7-9	.	.	TRBJ1-5	CASSLQNSNQPRHF